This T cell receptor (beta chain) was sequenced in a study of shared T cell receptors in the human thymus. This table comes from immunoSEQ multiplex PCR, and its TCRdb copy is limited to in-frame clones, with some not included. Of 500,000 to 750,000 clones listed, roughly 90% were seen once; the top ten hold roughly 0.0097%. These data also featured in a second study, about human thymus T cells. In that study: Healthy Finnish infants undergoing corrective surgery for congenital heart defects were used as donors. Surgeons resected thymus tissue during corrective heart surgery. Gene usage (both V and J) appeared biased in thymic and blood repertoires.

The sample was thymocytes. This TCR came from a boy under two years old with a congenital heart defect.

CDR3 region: CASSPSTGNYGYTF. The CDR3 DNA sequence: TGTGCCAGCAGCCCTTCCACAGGGAACTATGGCTACACCTTC. The chain couples TRBV4-2 to TRBJ1-2, with D possibly matching TRBD1 (6 bases). CDR1 is LGHNA and CDR2 is YNFKEQ in the germline V gene. This CDR3 contains 14 residues. Trimming took off 4 bases at V and 2 bases at J, with 11 bases between the two ends.